This T cell receptor beta chain was identified during a study of intratumoral heterogeneity in liver cancer. Study findings and constraints: A noted limitation was under-sampling of tumor-infiltrating lymphocytes. TCR sequencing reportedly confirmed RNA-seq estimates of regional differences in tumor-infiltrating lymphocyte burden. Region b showed significantly fewer unique T-cell clonal expansions than region a.

Note on this clone: Its cognate antigen is unknown.

Multiple geographically separated regions of the hepatocellular carcinoma nodule were sampled separately. All patients had early-stage hepatocellular carcinoma and were untreated before surgical resection. Data came from immunoSEQ multiplex PCR; TCRdb stores just in-frame clones and leaves some out. The sample records more than 6,000 clones, around 60% being singletons. The clonotype was recovered from a man between 65 and 85 years old with hepatocellular carcinoma. The sequencing used tumor tissue, collected before any cancer treatment.

The DNA for the CDR3 is TGTGCCAGCAGCCCAAACAGGGAAGCTAACTATGGCTACACCTTC. Translated: CASSPNREANYGYTF. J is TRBJ1-2 and V is TRBV7-6, with D possibly matching TRBD1 (6 bases). The length of the CDR3 is 15 residues. The V end lost 5 bases, the J end lost 0 bases, and 13 bases lay between the germline ends. CDR1 and CDR2 from the germline V gene are SGHVS and FNYEAQ.